The 4 T cell receptor beta chains below come from one sample, sequenced in a study of cytomegalovirus exposure and HLA in healthy donors. Primers for the PCR totalled 60 Vbeta and 13 Jbeta. Sequencing used immunoSEQ multiplex PCR; TCRdb keeps in-frame clones, though not all of them. The table has over 150,000 clones, approximately 84% seen once; the top ten hold around 4.9%. The sample comprised PBMCs. The receptors shown here come from a girl between 5 and 17 years old in good health and CMV-seropositive.

As DNA, the CDR3 is TGTGCCAGCACATGGACAGGGATACGAGCTTTCTTT. It yields the protein CASTWTGIRAFF. The chain has TRBV5-8 and TRBJ1-1, with 8 bases that match TRBD1. Germline CDR1 SGHTS, CDR2 YDEGEE. The CDR3 sequence is 12 residues long. The J segment lost 10 bases and the V segment lost 6 bases, leaving 8 bases of the junction unmatched.

The J gene is TRBJ1-1, the V gene TRBV9; no firm D call. CDR1 SGDLS and CDR2 YYNGEE come from the germline V gene. There are 13 residues in the CDR3. Trimming stripped 4 bases from V and 7 bases from J, with 14 bases between. CDR3 in amino acids: CASSPLGRVEAFF. The CDR3 DNA follows: TGTGCCAGCAGCCCCCTTGGGAGGGTTGAAGCTTTCTTT.

This clone was counted a single time. The rearrangement joins TRBV7-3 to TRBJ2-4, with TRBD2 matching 7 bases. CDR1 SGHTA and CDR2 FQGTGA come from the germline V gene. The V and J ends lost 7 bases and 8 bases, in that order; junction bases with no gene match: 23. This CDR3 spans 18 amino acids. The CDR3 sequence: CASTSPGASGRTGDIQYF. The CDR3 coding sequence is TGTGCCAGCACCTCACCCGGGGCTAGCGGCCGGACGGGGGACATTCAGTACTTC.

The chain recombines TRBV10-3 with TRBJ1-6, with 7 bases lining up with TRBD1. The CDR3 length is 15 residues. The V gene's germline CDR1 is ENHRY and CDR2 SYGVKD. V trimming: 8 bases; J trimming: 7 bases; junction bases outside the gene matches: 11. As DNA, the CDR3 is TGTGCCATCGCAGAATTACCGGGACAGAATTCACCCCTCCACTTT. Amino acids: CAIAELPGQNSPLHF.